Below, one T cell receptor beta chain is given with its context. Its antigen is unknown. The data belong to a study of Ad26.COV2.S vaccination and SARS-CoV-2 variants. General study findings and limits: The TCR-based breadth and depth measures might underestimate overall T cell responses.

Regarding treatment: around 19 received Ad26.COV2.S at low or high dose, single or two shots; 5 received placebo; per-sample allocation not given. Sampling occurred on day 63 after the first vaccine or placebo injection. Here immunoSEQ multiplex PCR was the method, and the copy in TCRdb shows in-frame clones only, minus some. The sample contains about 250,000 clones, around 88% of which appear only once. This TCR derives from a person aged 18 to 65 who received the Ad26.COV2.S COVID-19 vaccine or a placebo. This sample comprised peripheral blood, obtained in a trial of Ad26.COV2.S vaccine versus placebo.

CDR3 in amino acids: CASSFRDSGSPLHF. CDR3 bases: TGTGCCAGCAGTTTCCGGGACAGTGGGTCACCCCTCCACTTT. V usage is TRBV6-5 and J usage is TRBJ1-6, with 7 bases matching TRBD1. V dropped 4 bases and J dropped 10; count of bases not matched to a gene: 7. This CDR3 contains 14 residues. Germline V gene lookup returns CDR1 MNHEY and CDR2 SVGAGI.